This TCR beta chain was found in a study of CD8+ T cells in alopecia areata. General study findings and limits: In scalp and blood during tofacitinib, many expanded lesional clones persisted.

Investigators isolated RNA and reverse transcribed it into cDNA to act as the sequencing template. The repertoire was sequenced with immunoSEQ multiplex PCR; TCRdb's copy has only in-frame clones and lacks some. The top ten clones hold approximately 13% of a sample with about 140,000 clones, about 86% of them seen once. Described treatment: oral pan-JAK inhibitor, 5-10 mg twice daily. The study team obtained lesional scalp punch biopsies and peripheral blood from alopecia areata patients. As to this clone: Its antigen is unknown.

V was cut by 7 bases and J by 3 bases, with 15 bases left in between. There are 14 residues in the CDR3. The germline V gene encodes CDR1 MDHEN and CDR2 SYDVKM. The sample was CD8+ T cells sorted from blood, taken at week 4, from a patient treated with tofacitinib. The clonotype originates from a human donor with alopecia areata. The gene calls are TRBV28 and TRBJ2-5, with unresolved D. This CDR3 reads CASISYKTEETQYF. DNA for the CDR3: TGTGCCAGCATTAGCTACAAGACCGAAGAGACCCAGTACTTC.